This paragraph reports one TCR beta chain. This sample is part of a study of T cells expressing NK-cell markers. Germline-derived CDR1 and CDR2 are LGHNT and FRNRAP. There are 14 residues in the CDR3. One entry per CDR3 protein, without DNA, is what TCRdb gives after re-calling the 5' RACE reads. The repertoire table contains 140,000 or so distinct CDR3 sequences. The chain employs TRBV12-5 and TRBJ2-3; TCRdb gives TRBD1 as the D gene, but with no DNA this cannot be confirmed. Sequenced material: blood T cells: a sorted CD56 or NKG2C T cell subset, CD4+ or CD8+ T cells, or bulk PBMC T cells (not recorded which). The sequence was obtained from a man aged 18 to 30 in good health. CDR3 amino acids: CASGPQLGPDTQYF.